The clone carrying this TCR beta chain was counted between two and nine times. The antigen is undetermined. TCR alpha and TCR beta cDNA libraries with sample barcodes and UMIs came from 5'RACE using constant-segment primers. One entry per CDR3 protein results from TCRdb running MiXCR on the 5' RACE reads. Of 250,000 to 300,000 distinct CDR3 sequences listed, more than 15% were seen once; the top ten hold 20% to 25%. The CDR3 loop spans 15 amino acids. Germline V lookup: CDR1 SGHVS, CDR2 FNYEAQ. V trimming: 3 bases; J trimming: 4 bases; junction bases outside the gene matches: 6. These data come from a study of T-cell memory formation after mild COVID-19. Notes on the study in general: Shrinking CD4+ clones were chiefly CM and EM; CD8+ ones were chiefly EMRA. Some clones that responded turned up in pre-infection memory, which suggests that cross-reactive memory joined in.

The chain couples TRBV7-6 to TRBJ2-5, with 9 bases matching TRBD2. Specimen: PBMCs or a T cell subset sorted from them (not recorded which). The source is a man aged 18 to 30 who had mild COVID-19 (a few samples of this study predate the infection). Cell type and time point are not known. The CDR3 loop reads CASSFGLAGVETQYF. The DNA for the CDR3 is TGTGCCAGCAGCTTCGGCTTAGCGGGGGTAGAGACCCAGTACTTC.